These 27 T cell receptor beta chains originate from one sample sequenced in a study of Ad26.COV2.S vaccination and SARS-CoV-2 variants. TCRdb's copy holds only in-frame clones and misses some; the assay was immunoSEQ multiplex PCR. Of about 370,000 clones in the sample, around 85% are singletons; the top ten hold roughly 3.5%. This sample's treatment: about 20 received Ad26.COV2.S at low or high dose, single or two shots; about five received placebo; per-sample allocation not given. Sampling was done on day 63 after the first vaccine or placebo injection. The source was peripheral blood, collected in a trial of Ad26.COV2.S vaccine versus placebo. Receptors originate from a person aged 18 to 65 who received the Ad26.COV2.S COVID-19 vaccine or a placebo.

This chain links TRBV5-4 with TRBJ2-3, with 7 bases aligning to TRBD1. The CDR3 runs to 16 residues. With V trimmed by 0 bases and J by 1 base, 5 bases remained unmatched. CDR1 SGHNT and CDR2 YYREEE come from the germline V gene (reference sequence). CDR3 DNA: TGTGCCAGCAGCTTGGGTCTAGGGGGCGGCACAGATACGCAGTATTTT. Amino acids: CASSLGLGGGTDTQYF.

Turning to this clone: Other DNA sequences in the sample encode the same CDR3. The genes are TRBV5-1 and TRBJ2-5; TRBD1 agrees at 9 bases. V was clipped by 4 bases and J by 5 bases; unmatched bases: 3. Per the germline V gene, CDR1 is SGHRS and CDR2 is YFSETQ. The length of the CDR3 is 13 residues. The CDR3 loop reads CASSPGQGETQYF. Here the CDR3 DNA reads TGCGCCAGCAGCCCAGGACAGGGGGAGACCCAGTACTTC.

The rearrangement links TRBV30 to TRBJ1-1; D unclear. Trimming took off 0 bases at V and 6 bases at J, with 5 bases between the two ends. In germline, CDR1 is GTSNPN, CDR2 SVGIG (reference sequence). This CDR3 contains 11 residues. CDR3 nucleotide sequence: TGTGCCTGGAGTGTAGACCCTGAAGCTTTCTTT. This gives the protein CAWSVDPEAFF.

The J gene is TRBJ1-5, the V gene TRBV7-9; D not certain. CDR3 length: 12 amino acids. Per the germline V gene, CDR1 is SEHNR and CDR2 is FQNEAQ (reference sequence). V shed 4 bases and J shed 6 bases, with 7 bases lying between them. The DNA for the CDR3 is TGTGCCAGCAGCTGGCCCGGTCAGCCCCAGCATTTT. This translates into CASSWPGQPQHF.

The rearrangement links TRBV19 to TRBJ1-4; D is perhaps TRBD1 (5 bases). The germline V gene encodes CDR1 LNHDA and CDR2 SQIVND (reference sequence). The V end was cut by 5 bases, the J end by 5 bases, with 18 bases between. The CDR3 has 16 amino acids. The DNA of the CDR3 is TGTGCCAGTAGTGGAGGGCCCGGGACGGCCAATGAAAAACTGTTTTTT. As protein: CASSGGPGTANEKLFF.

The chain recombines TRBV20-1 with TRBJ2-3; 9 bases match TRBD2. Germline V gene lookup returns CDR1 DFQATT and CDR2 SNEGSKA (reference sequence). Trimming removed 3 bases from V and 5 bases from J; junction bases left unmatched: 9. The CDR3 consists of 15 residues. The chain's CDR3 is CSASPSGGYVDTQYF. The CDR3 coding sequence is TGCAGTGCTAGTCCAAGCGGGGGGTATGTAGATACGCAGTATTTT.

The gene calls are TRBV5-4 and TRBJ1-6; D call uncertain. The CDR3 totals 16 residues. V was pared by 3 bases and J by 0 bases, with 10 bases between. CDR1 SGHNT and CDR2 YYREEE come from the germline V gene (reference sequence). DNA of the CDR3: TGTGCCAGCAGCTGGGGAATAGGCTCCTATAATTCACCCCTCCACTTT. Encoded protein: CASSWGIGSYNSPLHF.

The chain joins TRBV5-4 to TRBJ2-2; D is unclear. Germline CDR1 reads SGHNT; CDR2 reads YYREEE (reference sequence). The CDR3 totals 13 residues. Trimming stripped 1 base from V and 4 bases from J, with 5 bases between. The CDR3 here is CASSLRFTGELFF. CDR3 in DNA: TGTGCCAGCAGCTTGCGCTTCACCGGGGAGCTGTTTTTT.

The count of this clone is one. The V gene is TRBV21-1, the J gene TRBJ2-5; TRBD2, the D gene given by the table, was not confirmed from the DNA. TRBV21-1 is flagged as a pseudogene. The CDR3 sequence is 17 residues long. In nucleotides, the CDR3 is TGTGCCAGCATCAATGGCGGGACTAGAGCTTACCAAGAGACCCAGTACTTC. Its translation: CASINGGTRAYQETQYF.

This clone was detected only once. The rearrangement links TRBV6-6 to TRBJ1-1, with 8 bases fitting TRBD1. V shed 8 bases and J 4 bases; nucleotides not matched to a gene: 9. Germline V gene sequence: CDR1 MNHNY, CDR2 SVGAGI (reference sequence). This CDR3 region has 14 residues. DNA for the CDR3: TGTGCCAGCCGTGGGACAGGAGATTCCACTGAAGCTTTCTTT. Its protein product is CASRGTGDSTEAFF.

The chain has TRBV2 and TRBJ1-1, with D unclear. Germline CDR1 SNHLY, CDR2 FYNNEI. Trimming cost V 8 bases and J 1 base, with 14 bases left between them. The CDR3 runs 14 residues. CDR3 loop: CASDSGIGNTEAFF. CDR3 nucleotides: TGTGCCAGCGACTCCGGGATAGGGAACACTGAAGCTTTCTTT.

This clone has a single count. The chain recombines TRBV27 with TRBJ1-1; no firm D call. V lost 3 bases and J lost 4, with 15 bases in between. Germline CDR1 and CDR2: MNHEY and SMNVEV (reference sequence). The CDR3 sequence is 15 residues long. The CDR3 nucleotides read TGTGCCAGCAGTTTTGCCTCCGGACGAATCACTGAAGCTTTCTTT. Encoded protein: CASSFASGRITEAFF.

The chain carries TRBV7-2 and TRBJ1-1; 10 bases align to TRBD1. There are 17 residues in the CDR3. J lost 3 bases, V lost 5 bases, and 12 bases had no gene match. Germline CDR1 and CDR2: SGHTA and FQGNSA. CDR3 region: CASSPTGGRVWDTEAFF. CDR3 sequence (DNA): TGTGCCAGCAGCCCGACAGGGGGCCGGGTTTGGGACACTGAAGCTTTCTTT.

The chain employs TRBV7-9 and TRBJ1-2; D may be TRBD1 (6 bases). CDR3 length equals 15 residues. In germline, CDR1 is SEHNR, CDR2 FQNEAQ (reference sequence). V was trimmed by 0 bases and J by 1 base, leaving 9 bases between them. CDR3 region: CASSLAQGNNYGYTF. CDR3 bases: TGTGCCAGCAGCTTAGCCCAGGGGAATAACTATGGCTACACCTTC.

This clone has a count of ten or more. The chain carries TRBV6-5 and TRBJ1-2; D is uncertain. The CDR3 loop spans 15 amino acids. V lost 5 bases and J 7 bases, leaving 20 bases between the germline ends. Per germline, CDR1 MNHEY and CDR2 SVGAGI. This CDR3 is CASSPTWTEAGGYTF. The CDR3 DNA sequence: TGTGCCAGCAGTCCCACGTGGACGGAGGCCGGTGGCTACACCTTC.

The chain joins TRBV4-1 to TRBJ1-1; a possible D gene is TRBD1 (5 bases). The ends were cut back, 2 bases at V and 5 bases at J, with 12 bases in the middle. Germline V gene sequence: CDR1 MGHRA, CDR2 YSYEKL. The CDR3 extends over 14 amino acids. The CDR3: CASSQLGVGTEAFF. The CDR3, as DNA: TGCGCCAGCAGCCAATTAGGGGTAGGTACTGAAGCTTTCTTT.

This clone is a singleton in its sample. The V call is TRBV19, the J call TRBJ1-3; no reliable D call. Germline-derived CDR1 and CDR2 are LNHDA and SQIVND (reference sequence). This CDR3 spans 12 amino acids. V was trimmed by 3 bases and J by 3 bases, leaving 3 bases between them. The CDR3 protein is CASSIVGNTIYF. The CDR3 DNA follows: TGTGCCAGTAGTATCGTTGGAAACACCATATATTTT.

The CDR3 loop is CASRAGTGLGYGYTF. CDR3 coding DNA: TGTGCCAGCAGGGCCGGGACAGGGTTGGGCTATGGCTACACCTTC. The chain has TRBV6-4 and TRBJ1-2; 9 nucleotides match TRBD1. The trim removed 6 bases at V and 4 bases at J, leaving 9 bases unmatched. The CDR3 loop spans 15 amino acids. Per the germline V gene, CDR1 is MRHNA and CDR2 is SNTAGT.

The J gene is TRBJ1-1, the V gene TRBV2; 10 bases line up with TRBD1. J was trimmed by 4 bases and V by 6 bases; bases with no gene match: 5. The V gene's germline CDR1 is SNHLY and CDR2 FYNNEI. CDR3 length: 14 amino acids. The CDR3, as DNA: TGTGCCAGCAGGACCGGGACAGGGGTCACTGAAGCTTTCTTT. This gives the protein CASRTGTGVTEAFF.

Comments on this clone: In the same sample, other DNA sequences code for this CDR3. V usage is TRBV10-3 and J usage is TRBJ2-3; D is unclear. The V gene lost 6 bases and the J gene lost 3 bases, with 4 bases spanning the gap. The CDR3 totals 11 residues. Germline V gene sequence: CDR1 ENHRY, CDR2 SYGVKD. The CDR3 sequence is CAIRQTDTQYF. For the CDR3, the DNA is TGTGCCATCAGGCAAACAGATACGCAGTATTTT.

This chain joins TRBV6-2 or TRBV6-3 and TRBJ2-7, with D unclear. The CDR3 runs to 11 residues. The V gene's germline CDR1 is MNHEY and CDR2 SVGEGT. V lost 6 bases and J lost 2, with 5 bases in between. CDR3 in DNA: TGTGCCAGCAGCCGAACCTACGAGCAGTACTTC. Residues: CASSRTYEQYF.

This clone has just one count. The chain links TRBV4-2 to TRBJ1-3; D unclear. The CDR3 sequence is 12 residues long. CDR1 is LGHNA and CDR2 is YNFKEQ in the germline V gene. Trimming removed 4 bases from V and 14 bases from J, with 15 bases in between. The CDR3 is CASSPRGRTLYF. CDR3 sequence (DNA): TGTGCCAGCAGCCCCCGAGGGAGGACCCTATATTTT.

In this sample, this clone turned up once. CDR3 in DNA: TGTGCCAGCAGCCTAGGGGTCGACAAAAACATTCAGTACTTC. It is translated as CASSLGVDKNIQYF. The chain is built from TRBV5-4 and TRBJ2-4; maybe TRBD1 (5 bases). Trimming removed 4 bases from V and 3 bases from J, with 11 bases in between. Germline CDR1 SGHNT, CDR2 YYREEE (reference sequence). The CDR3 consists of 14 residues.

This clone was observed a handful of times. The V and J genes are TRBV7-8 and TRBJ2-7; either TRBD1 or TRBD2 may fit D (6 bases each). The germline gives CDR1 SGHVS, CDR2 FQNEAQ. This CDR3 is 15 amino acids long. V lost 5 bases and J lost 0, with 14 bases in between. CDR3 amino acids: CASSGRRDTSYEQYF. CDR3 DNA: TGTGCCAGCAGCGGAAGGCGGGACACCTCCTACGAGCAGTACTTC.

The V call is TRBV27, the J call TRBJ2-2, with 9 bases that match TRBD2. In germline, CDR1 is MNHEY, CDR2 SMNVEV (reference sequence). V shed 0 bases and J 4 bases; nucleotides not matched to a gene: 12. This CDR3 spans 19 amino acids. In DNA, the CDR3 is TGTGCCAGCAGTTTATCTGGGGCTAGCGGGGTCATGGGCACCGGGGAGCTGTTTTTT. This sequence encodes CASSLSGASGVMGTGELFF.

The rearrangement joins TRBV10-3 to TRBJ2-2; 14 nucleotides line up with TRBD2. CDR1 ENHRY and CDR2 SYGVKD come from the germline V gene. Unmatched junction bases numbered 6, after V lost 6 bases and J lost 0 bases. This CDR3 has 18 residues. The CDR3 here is CAIRRGTSGGSNTGELFF. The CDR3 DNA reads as TGTGCCATCAGGAGGGGGACTAGCGGGGGTTCGAACACCGGGGAGCTGTTTTTT.

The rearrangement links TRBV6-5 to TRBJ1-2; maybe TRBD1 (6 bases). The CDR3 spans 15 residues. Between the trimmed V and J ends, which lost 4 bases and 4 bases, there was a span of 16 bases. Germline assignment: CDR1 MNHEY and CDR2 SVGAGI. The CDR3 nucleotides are TGTGCCAGCAGTTGGGGGGGGGCGCCTAGCTATGGCTACACCTTC. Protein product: CASSWGGAPSYGYTF.